This T cell receptor beta chain was captured by sequencing in a study of cytomegalovirus exposure and HLA in healthy donors. Points from the study as a whole: Sequencing depth across donors, presence/absence analyses assumed, was roughly uniform. A classifier reportedly called cytomegalovirus status with high sensitivity and specificity.

Researchers ran the PCR with 60 Vbeta and 13 Jbeta primers. Produced via immunoSEQ multiplex PCR; TCRdb's table is partial and in-frame only. This repertoire shows approximately 150,000 clones, 61% found once; its top ten account for less than 2%. CDR3 length: 15 residues. The germline V and J ends were trimmed by 1 base and 1 base, with 8 bases remaining between them. The germline gives CDR1 SGHRS, CDR2 YFSETQ. As concerns this clone: Its antigen is as yet unknown.

The V and J genes are TRBV5-1 and TRBJ2-2; D is undetermined. Sequences were obtained from PBMCs. This TCR was sampled from a male donor in good health and CMV-seronegative. The CDR3 sequence: CASSLMEWNTGELFF. In nucleotides, the CDR3 is TGCGCCAGCAGCTTGATGGAGTGGAACACCGGGGAGCTGTTTTTT.